This T cell receptor beta chain was sequenced in a study of blood T cell repertoires in COVID-19. The germline V gene has CDR1 SGHNT and CDR2 YYREEE (reference sequence). The CDR3 has 15 residues. After removal of 4 bases from V and 6 bases from J, the junction contained 4 bases not matched to a gene. Here immunoSEQ multiplex PCR was the method, and the copy in TCRdb shows in-frame clones only, minus some. The sample lists approximately 160,000 clones, around four fifths seen once, with 2.5% to 3.5% in the top ten. The gene calls are TRBV5-4 and TRBJ2-3, with TRBD2 identical over 14 bases. This TCR came from an older man with acute or convalescent COVID-19. Sample: peripheral blood. CDR3 amino acids: CASSTGTSGGDTQYF. The CDR3 DNA follows: TGTGCCAGCAGCACCGGGACTAGCGGGGGTGATACGCAGTATTTT.